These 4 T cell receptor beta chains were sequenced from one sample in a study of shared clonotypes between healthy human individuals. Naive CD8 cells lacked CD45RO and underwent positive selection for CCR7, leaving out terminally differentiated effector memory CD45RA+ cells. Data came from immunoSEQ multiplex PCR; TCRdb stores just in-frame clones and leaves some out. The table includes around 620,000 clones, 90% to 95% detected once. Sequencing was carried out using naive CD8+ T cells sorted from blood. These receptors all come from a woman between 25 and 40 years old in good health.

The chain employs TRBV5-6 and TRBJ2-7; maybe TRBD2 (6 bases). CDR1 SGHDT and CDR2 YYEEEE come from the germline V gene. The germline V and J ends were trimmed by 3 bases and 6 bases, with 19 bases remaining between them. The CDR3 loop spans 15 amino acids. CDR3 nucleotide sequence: TGTGCCAGCAGCTATATAGGACTAATAGCCGGCGAGCAGTACTTC. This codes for CASSYIGLIAGEQYF.

The CDR3 bases are TGTGCCAGCAGCCAAGAGGCGGGAAGCTCCTACAATGAGCAGTTCTTC. Amino acid sequence: CASSQEAGSSYNEQFF. The V gene is TRBV14, the J gene TRBJ2-1; the D gene is possibly TRBD2 (6 bases). The CDR3 length is 16 residues. V was shortened by 0 bases and J by 0 bases, with 9 bases between the two germline ends. CDR1 and CDR2 from the germline V gene are SGHDN and FVKESK.

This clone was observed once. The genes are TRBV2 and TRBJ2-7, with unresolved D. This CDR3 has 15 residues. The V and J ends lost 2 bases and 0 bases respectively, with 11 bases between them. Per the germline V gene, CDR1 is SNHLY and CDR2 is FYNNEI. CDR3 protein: CASSEFHTSSYEQYF. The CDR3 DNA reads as TGTGCCAGCAGTGAATTTCACACCAGCTCCTACGAGCAGTACTTC.

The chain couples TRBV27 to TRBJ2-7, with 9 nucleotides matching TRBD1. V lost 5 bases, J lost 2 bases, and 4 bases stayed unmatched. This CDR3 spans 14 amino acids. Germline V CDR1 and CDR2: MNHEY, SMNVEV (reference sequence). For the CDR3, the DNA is TGTGCCAGCAGTCTCCGGGACAGGGCCTACGAGCAGTACTTC. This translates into CASSLRDRAYEQYF.